Listed here are 20 T cell receptor beta chains from one sample, sequenced in a study of blood T cells in healthy people across ages. Primers used in a second PCR of about 6 to 11 cycles were a sample-barcoded 5' primer and a J-beta primer mix. MiXCR, applied by TCRdb to the 5' RACE reads, yields one record per CDR3 protein. The sample holds some 1.5 million distinct CDR3 sequences; 28% are singletons and the top ten take more than 6%. Specimen: blood. Every receptor here comes from a woman aged 25 to 39 in good health.

The chain joins TRBV30 to TRBJ2-3, with 10 bases matching TRBD1. Germline V gene lookup returns CDR1 GTSNPN and CDR2 SVGIG (reference sequence). J was trimmed by 1 base and V by 2 bases; bases with no gene match: 3. This CDR3 has 15 residues. CDR3 nucleotide sequence: TGTGCCTGGAGTTGGGACAGGGGAGGCACAGATACGCAGTATTTT. Translation: CAWSWDRGGTDTQYF.

A single count supports this clonotype. The gene calls are TRBV12-3 or TRBV12-4 and TRBJ2-1; D may be TRBD1 or TRBD2 (5 bases each). V was cut by 6 bases and J by 0 bases, with 12 bases left in between. CDR3 length: 15 amino acids. DNA for the CDR3: TGTGCCAGCAGCGGGACCGCCAGCTCCTACAATGAGCAGTTCTTC. Protein: CASSGTASSYNEQFF.

The V and J genes are TRBV20-1 and TRBJ2-1; either TRBD1 or TRBD2 may supply D (5 bases each). Germline CDR1 is DFQATT and CDR2 is SNEGSKA (reference sequence). V lost 0 bases to trimming and J lost 7 bases, with 13 bases between them. This CDR3 has 14 residues. This chain's CDR3 is CSARDMGVGNEQFF. CDR3 DNA: TGCAGTGCTAGAGATATGGGGGTAGGAAATGAGCAGTTCTTC.

This clonotype has ten or more counts. J is TRBJ1-5 and V is TRBV20-1, with unresolved D. The germline CDR1 and CDR2 sequences are DFQATT and SNEGSKA (reference sequence). V dropped 4 bases and J dropped 6 bases, with 13 bases sitting between them. The CDR3 spans 13 residues. CDR3 region: CSATSGKAQPQHF. CDR3 in DNA: TGCAGTGCTACCTCGGGGAAGGCTCAGCCCCAGCATTTT.

The CDR3, as DNA: TGCAGTGTTCCATCCCCGAAACTAGGGGGTCTACAGTACAATGAGCAGTTCTTC. Its translation: CSVPSPKLGGLQYNEQFF. The chain has TRBV20-1 and TRBJ2-1; D might be TRBD1 (6 bases). This CDR3 has 18 residues. Per germline, CDR1 DFQATT and CDR2 SNEGSKA (reference sequence). With 7 bases removed from V and 4 bases from J, the gap between germline ends came to 29 bases.

This clonotype was detected a few times. The V and J genes are TRBV10-3 and TRBJ2-3; perhaps D is TRBD1 or TRBD2 (5 bases each). Germline V gene data show CDR1 as ENHRY and CDR2 as SYGVKD. The length of the CDR3 is 13 residues. The ends were cut back, 8 bases at V and 0 bases at J, with 9 bases in the middle. This CDR3 is CAIAGASTDTQYF. CDR3 nucleotides: TGTGCCATCGCCGGGGCTAGCACAGATACGCAGTATTTT.

The genes are TRBV10-3 and TRBJ2-2, with 7 bases that match TRBD1. With 4 bases clipped from V and 6 bases from J, the junction kept 2 bases outside the gene matches. The germline V gene has CDR1 ENHRY and CDR2 SYGVKD. The CDR3 length is 13 residues. The CDR3 region has the DNA TGTGCCATCAGTGGGACAGGACCCGGGGAGCTGTTTTTT. Its protein is CAISGTGPGELFF.

This clonotype has more than one count but fewer than ten. CDR3 sequence (DNA): TGTGCCAGCAGCCCCTGGGCGGACAGGCTAGGCTACACCTTC. It encodes CASSPWADRLGYTF. The V gene is TRBV27, the J gene TRBJ1-2; 7 bases match TRBD1. CDR3 length equals 14 residues. Trimming cost V 6 bases and J 8 bases; bases outside gene matches: 12. From germline, CDR1 is MNHEY and CDR2 SMNVEV (reference sequence).

The CDR3 loop reads CASQSLRGNEQFF. CDR3 nucleotide sequence: TGTGCCAGCCAAAGCCTCAGGGGAAATGAGCAGTTCTTC. The genes are TRBV7-9 and TRBJ2-1; D might be TRBD1 (6 bases). The CDR3 contains 13 residues. The germline V gene has CDR1 SEHNR and CDR2 FQNEAQ (reference sequence). V was pared by 8 bases and J by 7 bases, with 15 bases between.

Details on this clonotype: The junction departs from the called germline gene at one end, perhaps through a read error. The chain recombines TRBV20-1 with TRBJ2-7, with D tentatively TRBD1 (6 bases). CDR1 is DFQATT, CDR2 SNEGSKA, per germline (reference sequence). The CDR3 is 12 amino acids. Here the CDR3 DNA reads TGCAGTACTAGGTACAGGGCGAGGGAGCAGTACTTC. Its translation is CSTRYRAREQYF.

This clonotype came up many times. This chain links TRBV7-2 with TRBJ2-5; D call uncertain. Trimming shortened V by 5 bases and J by 5 bases, and 9 bases separated the two germline ends. Germline V lookup: CDR1 SGHTA, CDR2 FQGNSA. The CDR3 has 12 amino acids. CDR3 sequence: CASSLHRETQYF. CDR3 DNA: TGTGCCAGCAGCCTACACCGCGAGACCCAGTACTTC.

The genes are TRBV2 and TRBJ2-1; a weak D match, TRBD1 (7 bases). The J call may be in error: the DNA end matches TRBJ2-7 better. CDR3 size: 16 residues. Germline CDR1 SNHLY, CDR2 FYNNEI. CDR3 bases: TGTGCCAGCAACCGACAGGGACTCAGCTCCTACAATGAGCAGTACTTC. Translation gives CASNRQGLSSYNEQYF.

The table lists this clonotype with a few counts. The chain has TRBV20-1 and TRBJ2-5, with 11 bases that match TRBD2. Germline V CDR1 and CDR2: DFQATT, SNEGSKA (reference sequence). The CDR3 length is 16 residues. The V segment lost 6 bases and the J segment 1 base; nucleotides outside the gene matches: 10. CDR3 sequence: CSASDAGTSGQETQYF. The CDR3 coding sequence is TGCAGTGCGTCCGATGCCGGGACTAGCGGCCAAGAGACCCAGTACTTC.

This sequence joins TRBV10-1 and TRBJ2-5; D unresolved. Trimming cost V 4 bases and J 2 bases, with 14 bases left between them. Per germline, CDR1 WNHNN and CDR2 SYGVQD (reference sequence). The CDR3 is made up of 15 amino acids. The CDR3 loop reads CASSAWTFLQETQYF. The CDR3 bases are TGCGCCAGCAGTGCTTGGACCTTCTTACAAGAGACCCAGTACTTC.

This clonotype occurred a few times. The chain couples TRBV4-1 to TRBJ1-5, with 11 bases matching TRBD1. This CDR3 is 17 amino acids long. The germline V gene has CDR1 MGHRA and CDR2 YSYEKL. The trim removed 4 bases at V and 0 bases at J, leaving 5 bases unmatched. CDR3 residues: CASSRGDRGVSNQPQHF. CDR3 in DNA: TGCGCCAGCAGCCGTGGGGACAGGGGGGTTAGCAATCAGCCCCAGCATTTT.

The chain combines TRBV7-2 with TRBJ1-1, with 10 bases that match TRBD1. J lost 1 base, V lost 5 bases, and 7 bases had no gene match. The CDR3 spans 16 residues. CDR1 is SGHTA and CDR2 is FQGNSA in the germline V gene. CDR3 loop: CASSRQGAVGNTEAFF. For the CDR3, the DNA is TGTGCCAGCAGCCGACAGGGGGCTGTCGGGAACACTGAAGCTTTCTTT.

This rearrangement joins TRBV11-2 to TRBJ2-5; D is undetermined. CDR1 and CDR2 from the germline V gene are SGHAT and FQNNGV. The CDR3 extends over 13 amino acids. V lost 5 bases and J 5 bases, leaving 12 bases between the germline ends. CDR3: CASSPSPAETQYF. CDR3 nucleotide sequence: TGTGCCAGCAGCCCCTCACCTGCGGAGACCCAGTACTTC.

This clonotype was picked up many times. CDR3 sequence: CASRPGGLLGEQYF. The CDR3 DNA sequence: TGTGCCAGCCGACCCGGAGGGCTTCTCGGCGAGCAGTACTTC. J is TRBJ2-7 and V is TRBV6-6; the D gene is possibly TRBD2 (6 bases). This CDR3 contains 14 residues. In germline, CDR1 is MNHNY, CDR2 SVGAGI (reference sequence). The V end lost 8 bases, the J end lost 6 bases, and 20 bases lay between the germline ends.

A few counts support this clonotype. The genes are TRBV29-1 and TRBJ2-7; 10 bases match TRBD1. V lost 3 bases and J lost 8; bases outside the gene matches: 4. Germline V CDR1 and CDR2: SQVTM, ANQGSEA. This CDR3 is built from 12 residues. Here the CDR3 reads CSVEGTGAKQYF. The CDR3, as DNA: TGCAGCGTTGAGGGGACAGGGGCCAAGCAGTACTTC.

This rearrangement joins TRBV7-2 to TRBJ1-2; weak D call: TRBD1 (5 bases). This CDR3 has 13 residues. The V end was cut by 7 bases, the J end by 5 bases, with 14 bases between. The germline V gene encodes CDR1 SGHTA and CDR2 FQGNSA. CDR3 in DNA: TGTGCCAGCATCCCCCAACGGGGGTATGGCTACACCTTC. This codes for CASIPQRGYGYTF.